This TCR beta chain was recorded in a study of OX40 agonist ivuxolimab in advanced cancers. Turning to the study itself: Those treated in dose escalation had hepatocellular carcinoma, melanoma, renal cell cancer or head and neck cancer.

Only in-frame clones appear in the TCRdb table, and some are missing; sequencing was by immunoSEQ multiplex PCR. Among tens of thousands of clones listed, around nine tenths were seen once. Trimming at V came to 2 bases and at J to 0 bases, leaving 2 bases not matched to a gene. This CDR3 region has 15 residues. Germline loops: CDR1 SGHRS, CDR2 YFSETQ. The V gene is TRBV5-1, the J gene TRBJ2-1; 7 bases map to TRBD2. The receptor's source is an adult with an advanced solid tumor such as melanoma, head and neck, liver or kidney cancer. The sample in question was CD4+ or CD8+ T cells sorted from blood, obtained in a trial of the OX40 agonist ivuxolimab. In DNA, the CDR3 is TGCGCCAGCAGCTTAGCGGGGAACTCCTACAATGAGCAGTTCTTC. This gives the protein CASSLAGNSYNEQFF.